The rows below give T cell receptor beta chains drawn from one sample of a study of technical replicates of blood from a few donors. The repertoire was sequenced with immunoSEQ multiplex PCR; TCRdb's copy has only in-frame clones and lacks some. Among approximately 70,000 clones listed, approximately 97% were seen once. Sample: T cells isolated from PBMCs. These receptors were taken from a human donor in good health. Each CDR3 is given with its conserved first and last residue. D genes are given only for firm matches. Size is stated for part of the rows, as once, few or many counts, or as a class when the clone is expanded.

v_call	d_call	j_call	clone_size	cdr3_nt	cdr3_aa
TRBV28	-	TRBJ1-4	once	TGTGCCAGCAGTTTAGCCCCGGGCCGCGGGGGTGAAAAACTGTTTTTT	CASSLAPGRGGEKLFF
TRBV10-3	-	TRBJ2-2	-	TGTGCCAGCCACAGGGATCTAGCCGGGGAGCTGTTTTTT	CASHRDLAGELFF
TRBV20-1	-	TRBJ2-1	-	TGCAGTGCTAGAGAACCAGGGCAGTTCTTC	CSAREPGQFF
TRBV11-2	-	TRBJ2-7	-	TGTGCCAGCAGCCCGTTCGGTCGGGGGTACGAGCAGTACTTC	CASSPFGRGYEQYF
TRBV5-4	-	TRBJ1-2	-	TGTGCCAGCAGCTTACTCGGGGTTGGCTACACCTTC	CASSLLGVGYTF
TRBV29-1	-	TRBJ2-6	-	TGCAGCGTTTGGCAGGTGGGGGCCAACGTCCTGACTTTC	CSVWQVGANVLTF
TRBV28	TRBD1	TRBJ1-5	-	TGTGCCAGCAGGGGGAAGGGACAGGGCAATCAGCCCCAGCATTTT	CASRGKGQGNQPQHF
TRBV7-9	-	TRBJ2-1	-	TGTGCCAGCAGCTTAGATAGCGGCTACAATGAGCAGTTCTTC	CASSLDSGYNEQFF
TRBV4-1	TRBD1	TRBJ1-2	-	TGCGCCAGCCTTGGGACAGGGGCCTATGGCTACACCTTC	CASLGTGAYGYTF
TRBV25-1	-	TRBJ2-5	-	TGTGCCAGCAGTATCTTCCCCGGGGAGACCCAGTACTTC	CASSIFPGETQYF
TRBV11-3	-	TRBJ2-7	-	TGTGCCAGCAGCTCCCTGGGTGGCGGCACCTACGAGCAGTACTTC	CASSSLGGGTYEQYF
TRBV28	-	TRBJ1-3	-	TGTGCCAGCAGTCTCGGCCAGGGCTCCTCTGGAAACACCATATATTTT	CASSLGQGSSGNTIYF
TRBV11-3	-	TRBJ1-4	-	TGTGCCAGCAGCTTAGTGAGCGAAAAACTGTTTTTT	CASSLVSEKLFF
TRBV7-7	TRBD2	TRBJ2-7	-	TGTGCCAGCAGCCCATTTAGCGGGAGCTACGAGCAGTACTTC	CASSPFSGSYEQYF
TRBV19	TRBD2	TRBJ2-7	-	TGTGCCAGTAGTGTTAGCGGGTCCTACGAGCAGTACTTC	CASSVSGSYEQYF
TRBV28	TRBD2	TRBJ2-7	-	TGTGCCAGCAGACTAGGACTAGCGGCCACCTACGAGCAGTACTTC	CASRLGLAATYEQYF
TRBV2	-	TRBJ2-6	-	TGTGCCAGCAAACAGGGTACTGGGGCCAACGTCCTGACTTTC	CASKQGTGANVLTF
TRBV7-9	-	TRBJ1-1	-	TGTGCCAGCAGCGGAACCGGGACAAACGTTATGAACACTGAAGCTTTCTTT	CASSGTGTNVMNTEAFF
TRBV11-2	-	TRBJ2-5	-	TGTGCCAGCAGCTCTCCCTCTAGTCGGCGGGTGACCCAGTACTTC	CASSSPSSRRVTQYF
TRBV5-4	-	TRBJ2-5	-	TGTGCCAGCAGCATTTGGCAGGGGTCGGGAGAGACCCAGTACTTC	CASSIWQGSGETQYF
TRBV7-2	TRBD1	TRBJ1-4	-	TGTGCCAGCAGGGCAAAGGGACAGCTTGAAAAACTGTTTTTT	CASRAKGQLEKLFF
TRBV4-1	-	TRBJ2-5	-	TGCGCCAGCAGCCGTATCTTTTTGGAGACCCAGTACTTC	CASSRIFLETQYF
TRBV5-5	-	TRBJ2-7	once	TGTGCCAGCAGCTTGGAGGGAGGAGAAAACGAGCAGTACTTC	CASSLEGGENEQYF
TRBV30	-	TRBJ1-1	-	TGTGCCTGGAAGGGAGCGCCTAGAACTGAAGCTTTCTTT	CAWKGAPRTEAFF
TRBV29-1	-	TRBJ2-7	-	TGCAGCGTCGTGGGCACGCACTCCTACGAGCAGTACTTC	CSVVGTHSYEQYF
TRBV28	-	TRBJ2-7	-	TGTGCCAGCAGTCCTCTCGGGGCGGGGGCGACCTACGAGCAGTACTTC	CASSPLGAGATYEQYF
TRBV10-1	-	TRBJ2-7	-	TGCGCCAGCAGTGAGAGGCAGGGAGGATACGAGCAGTACTTC	CASSERQGGYEQYF
TRBV7-2	TRBD2	TRBJ2-7	-	TGTGCCAGCAGCCGTAGCGGGAGTGAGGACGAGCAGTACTTC	CASSRSGSEDEQYF
TRBV6-5	TRBD1	TRBJ1-5	-	TGTGCCAGCAGTCGACAGGGAAATCAGCCCCAGCATTTT	CASSRQGNQPQHF
TRBV5-4	TRBD2	TRBJ2-3	-	TGTGCCAGCAGCTTGACTAGCGGACCCACAGATACGCAGTATTTT	CASSLTSGPTDTQYF
TRBV6-5	-	TRBJ1-2	-	TGTGCCAGCAGTTACCTTATCAGGGGAACCTATGGCTACACCTTC	CASSYLIRGTYGYTF
TRBV25-1	-	TRBJ2-1	-	TGTGCCAGCAGTGAATCTGTGCGGGTGGTCGGGAATGAGCAGTTCTTC	CASSESVRVVGNEQFF
TRBV28	TRBD2	TRBJ2-3	-	TGTGCCAGCAGTTTCCCACGCGGGAGGGGCACAGATACGCAGTATTTT	CASSFPRGRGTDTQYF
TRBV12-5	TRBD1	TRBJ2-7	once	TGTGCTAGTGGTTCGGGACAGGGCCACGAGCAGTACTTC	CASGSGQGHEQYF
TRBV30	TRBD1	TRBJ2-3	-	TGTGCCTGGAGAAGACAGGGGACCACAGATACGCAGTATTTT	CAWRRQGTTDTQYF
TRBV27	TRBD1	TRBJ2-3	-	TGTGCCAGCATGACCGCTAGGGGGCAAAGCACAGATACGCAGTATTTT	CASMTARGQSTDTQYF
TRBV28	TRBD2	TRBJ2-7	-	TGTGCCAGCAGTCTCCCCACTAGCGGGGGGGCGGACGAGCAGTACTTC	CASSLPTSGGADEQYF
TRBV2	-	TRBJ2-1	once	TGTGCCAGCCTTCTGTATCTAGTCTCCTACAATGAGCAGTTCTTC	CASLLYLVSYNEQFF
TRBV29-1	TRBD2	TRBJ2-7	-	TGCAGCGTTGCCGGGACTACTTCCTACGAGCAGTACTTC	CSVAGTTSYEQYF
TRBV13	-	TRBJ2-7	-	TGTGCCAGCAGCGGAGCCGGGATCGACAGGACCTACGAGCAGTACTTC	CASSGAGIDRTYEQYF
TRBV7-2	-	TRBJ2-5	-	TGTGCCAGCAGCTCTCGGTCAGGGACCCAGTACTTC	CASSSRSGTQYF
TRBV4-1	-	TRBJ1-6	-	TGCGCCACCCGGGGAGGGGGAAGGCTTTTTTCACCCCTCCACTTT	CATRGGGRLFSPLHF
TRBV9	TRBD1	TRBJ2-7	-	TGTGCCAGCAGCCCCCAGCCGGGCGGACAGGGGTCCCTATACGAGCAGTACTTC	CASSPQPGGQGSLYEQYF
TRBV6-1	-	TRBJ2-1	-	TGTGCCAGCAGTGTTGACAGTTACAATGAGCAGTTCTTC	CASSVDSYNEQFF
TRBV28	-	TRBJ2-7	many	TGTGCCAGCAGTTTGGGAGTCGACGAGCAGTACTTC	CASSLGVDEQYF
TRBV28	-	TRBJ2-7	-	TGTGCCAGCAGTTTCAGCTACGAGCAGTACTTC	CASSFSYEQYF
TRBV5-1	TRBD1	TRBJ2-4	-	TGCGCCAGCAGCTTAGACAGGGCTGGAAACATTCAGTACTTC	CASSLDRAGNIQYF
TRBV29-1	-	TRBJ2-2	-	TGCAGCGTTTCGCCGGCGGGGGCCACCGGGGAGCTGTTTTTT	CSVSPAGATGELFF
TRBV9	TRBD2	TRBJ2-7	-	TGTGCCAGCAGCTCTGGGACTAGCTCCCGGACGGGCGAGCAGTACTTC	CASSSGTSSRTGEQYF
TRBV7-7	-	TRBJ2-5	-	TGTGCTAGCAGCAGCCGGGACACCCTGGGAGAGACCCAGTACTTC	CASSSRDTLGETQYF